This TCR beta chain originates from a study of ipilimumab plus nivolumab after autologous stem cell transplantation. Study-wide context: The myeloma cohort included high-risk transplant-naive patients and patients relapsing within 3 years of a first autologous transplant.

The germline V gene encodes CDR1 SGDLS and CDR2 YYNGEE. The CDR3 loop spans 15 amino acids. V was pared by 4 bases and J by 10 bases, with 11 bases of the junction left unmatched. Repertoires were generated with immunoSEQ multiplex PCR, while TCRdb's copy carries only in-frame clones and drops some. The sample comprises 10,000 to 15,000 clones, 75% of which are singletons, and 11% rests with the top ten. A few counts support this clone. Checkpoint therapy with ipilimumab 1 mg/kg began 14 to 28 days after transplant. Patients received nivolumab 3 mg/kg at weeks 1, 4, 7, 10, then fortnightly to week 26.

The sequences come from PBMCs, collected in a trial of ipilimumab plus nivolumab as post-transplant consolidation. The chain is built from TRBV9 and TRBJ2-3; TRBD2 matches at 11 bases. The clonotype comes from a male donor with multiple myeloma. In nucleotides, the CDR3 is TGTGCCAGCAGCTTAATGGGGACTAGCGGTAATCCGCAGTATTTT. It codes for CASSLMGTSGNPQYF.